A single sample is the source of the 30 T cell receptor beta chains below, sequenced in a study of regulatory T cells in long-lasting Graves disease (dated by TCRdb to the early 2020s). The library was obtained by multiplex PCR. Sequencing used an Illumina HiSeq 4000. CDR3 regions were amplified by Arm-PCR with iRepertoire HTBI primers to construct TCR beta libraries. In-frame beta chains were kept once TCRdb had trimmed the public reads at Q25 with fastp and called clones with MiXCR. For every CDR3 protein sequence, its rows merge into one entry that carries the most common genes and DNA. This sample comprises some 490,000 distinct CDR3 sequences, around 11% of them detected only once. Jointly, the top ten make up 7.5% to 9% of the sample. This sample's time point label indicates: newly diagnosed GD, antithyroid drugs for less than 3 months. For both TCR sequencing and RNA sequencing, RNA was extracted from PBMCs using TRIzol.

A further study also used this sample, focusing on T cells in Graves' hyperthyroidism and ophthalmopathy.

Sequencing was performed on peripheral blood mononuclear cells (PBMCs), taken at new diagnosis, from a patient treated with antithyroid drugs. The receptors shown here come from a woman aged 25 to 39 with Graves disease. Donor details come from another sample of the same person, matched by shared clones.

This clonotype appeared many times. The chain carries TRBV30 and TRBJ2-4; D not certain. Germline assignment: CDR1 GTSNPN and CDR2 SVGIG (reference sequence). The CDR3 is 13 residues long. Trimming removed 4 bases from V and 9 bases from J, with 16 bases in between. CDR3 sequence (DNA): TGTGCCTGGATCGATCGCCCGGGTAGCATTCAGTACTTC. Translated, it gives CAWIDRPGSIQYF.

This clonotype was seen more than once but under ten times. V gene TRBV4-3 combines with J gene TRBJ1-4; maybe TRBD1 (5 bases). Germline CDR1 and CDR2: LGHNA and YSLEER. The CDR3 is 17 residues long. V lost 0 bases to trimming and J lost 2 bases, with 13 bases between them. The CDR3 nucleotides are TGCGCCAGCAGCCAAGATGCTCCGGGGGGGACTAATGAAAAACTGTTTTTT. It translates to CASSQDAPGGTNEKLFF.

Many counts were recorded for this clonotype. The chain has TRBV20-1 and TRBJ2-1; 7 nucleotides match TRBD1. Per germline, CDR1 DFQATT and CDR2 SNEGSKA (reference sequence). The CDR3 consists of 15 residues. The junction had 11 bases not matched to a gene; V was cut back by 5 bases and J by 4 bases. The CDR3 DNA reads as TGCAGTGCTGAGGGGGCAGGGCTACGGTACAATGAGCAGTTCTTC. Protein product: CSAEGAGLRYNEQFF.

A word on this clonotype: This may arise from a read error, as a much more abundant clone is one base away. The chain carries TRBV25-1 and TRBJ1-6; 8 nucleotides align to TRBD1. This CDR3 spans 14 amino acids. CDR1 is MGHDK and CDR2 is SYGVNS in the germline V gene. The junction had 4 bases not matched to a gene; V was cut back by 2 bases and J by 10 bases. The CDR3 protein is CASSEHRGESPLHF. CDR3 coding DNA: TGTGCCAGCAGTGAACACAGGGGGGAATCACCCCTCCACTTT.

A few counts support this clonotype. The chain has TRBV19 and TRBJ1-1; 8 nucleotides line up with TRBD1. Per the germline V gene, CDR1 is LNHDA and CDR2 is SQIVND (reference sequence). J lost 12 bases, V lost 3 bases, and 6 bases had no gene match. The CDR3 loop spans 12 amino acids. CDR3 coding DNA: TGTGCCAGTAGTATGGGACAGGATATAACTTTCTTT. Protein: CASSMGQDITFF.

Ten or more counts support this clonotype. Here the CDR3 reads CASSEVGTLHEQYF. CDR3 DNA: TGTGCCAGCAGTGAAGTTGGGACTTTACACGAGCAGTACTTC. This chain joins TRBV2 and TRBJ2-7, with D perhaps TRBD2 (6 bases). With 1 base removed from V and 5 bases from J, the gap between germline ends came to 12 bases. This CDR3 is built from 14 residues. CDR1 SNHLY and CDR2 FYNNEI come from the germline V gene.

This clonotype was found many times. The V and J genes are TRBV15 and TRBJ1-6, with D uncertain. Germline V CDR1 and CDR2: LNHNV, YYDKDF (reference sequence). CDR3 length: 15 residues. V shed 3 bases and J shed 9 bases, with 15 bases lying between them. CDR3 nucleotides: TGTGCCACCAGCAGTCTTCCCGGGCTTACTTCACCCCTCCACTTT. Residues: CATSSLPGLTSPLHF.

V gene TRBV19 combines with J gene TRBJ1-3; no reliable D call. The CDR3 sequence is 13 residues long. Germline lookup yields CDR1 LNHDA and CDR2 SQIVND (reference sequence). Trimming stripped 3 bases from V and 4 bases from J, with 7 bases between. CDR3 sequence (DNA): TGTGCCAGTAGTATTAACGGCGGAAACACCATATATTTT. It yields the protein CASSINGGNTIYF.

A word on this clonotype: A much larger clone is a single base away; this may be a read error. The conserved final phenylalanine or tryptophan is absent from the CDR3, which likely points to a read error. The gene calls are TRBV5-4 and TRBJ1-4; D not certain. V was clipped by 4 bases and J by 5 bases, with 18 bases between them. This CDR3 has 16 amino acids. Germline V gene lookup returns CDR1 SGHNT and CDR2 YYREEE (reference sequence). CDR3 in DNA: TGTGCCAGCAGCGGGGAAAAGGACGGTGGGAATGAAAAACTGTTTTTG. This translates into CASSGEKDGGNEKLFL.

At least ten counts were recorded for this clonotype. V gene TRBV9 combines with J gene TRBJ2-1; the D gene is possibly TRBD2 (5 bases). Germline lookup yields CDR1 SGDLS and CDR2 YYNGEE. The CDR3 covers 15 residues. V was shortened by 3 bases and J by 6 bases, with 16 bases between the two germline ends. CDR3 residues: CASSDPPLASNEQFF. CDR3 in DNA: TGTGCCAGCAGCGACCCCCCGCTAGCCAGCAATGAGCAGTTCTTC.

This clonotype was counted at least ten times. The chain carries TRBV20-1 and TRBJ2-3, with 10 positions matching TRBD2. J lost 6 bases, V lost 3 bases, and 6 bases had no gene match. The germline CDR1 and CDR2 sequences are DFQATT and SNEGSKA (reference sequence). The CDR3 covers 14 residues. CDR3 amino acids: CSARQTSGQDTQYF. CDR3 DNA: TGCAGTGCTAGGCAGACTAGCGGGCAGGATACGCAGTATTTT.

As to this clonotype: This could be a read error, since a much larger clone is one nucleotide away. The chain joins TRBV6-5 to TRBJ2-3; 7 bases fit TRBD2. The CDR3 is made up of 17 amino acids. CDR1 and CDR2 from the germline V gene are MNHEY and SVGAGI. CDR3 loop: CVSSHRGLIRSTDTQYF. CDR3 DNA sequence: TGTGTCAGCAGCCATAGGGGACTAATTCGGAGCACAGATACGCAGTATTTT.

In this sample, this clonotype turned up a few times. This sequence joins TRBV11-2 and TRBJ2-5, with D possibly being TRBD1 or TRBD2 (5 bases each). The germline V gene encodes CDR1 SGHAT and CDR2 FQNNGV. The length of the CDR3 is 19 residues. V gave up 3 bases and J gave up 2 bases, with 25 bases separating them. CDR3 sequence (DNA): TGTGCCAGCAGCTTTTTCCCCACCCTTGCCGGGACGGATCAAGAGACCCAGTACTTC. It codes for CASSFFPTLAGTDQETQYF.

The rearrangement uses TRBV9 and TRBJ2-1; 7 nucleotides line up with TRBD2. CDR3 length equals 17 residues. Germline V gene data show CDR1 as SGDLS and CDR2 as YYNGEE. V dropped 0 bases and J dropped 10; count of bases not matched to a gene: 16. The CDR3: CASSVGLRGSRIQEQFF. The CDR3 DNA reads TGTGCCAGCAGCGTAGGATTGCGCGGGAGTCGGATACAAGAGCAGTTCTTC. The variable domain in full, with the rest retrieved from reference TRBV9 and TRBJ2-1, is DSGVTQTPKHLITATGQRVTLRCSPRSGDLSVYWYQQSLDQGLQFLIQYYNGEERAKGNILERFSAQQFPDLHSELNLSSLELGDSALYFCASSVGLRGSRIQEQFFGPGTRLTVL.

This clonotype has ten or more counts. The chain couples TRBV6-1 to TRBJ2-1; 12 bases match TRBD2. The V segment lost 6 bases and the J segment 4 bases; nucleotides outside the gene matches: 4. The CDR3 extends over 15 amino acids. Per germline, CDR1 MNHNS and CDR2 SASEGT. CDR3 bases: TGTGCCAGCAGGACTAGCGGGAGTGGGTACAATGAGCAGTTCTTC. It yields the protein CASRTSGSGYNEQFF.

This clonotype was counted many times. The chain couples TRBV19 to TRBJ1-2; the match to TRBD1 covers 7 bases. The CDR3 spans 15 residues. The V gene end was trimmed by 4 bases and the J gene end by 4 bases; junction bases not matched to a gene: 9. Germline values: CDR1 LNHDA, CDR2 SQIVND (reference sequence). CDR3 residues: CASSRSSGTAYGYTF. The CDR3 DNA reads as TGTGCCAGTAGTAGGTCCTCCGGGACAGCCTATGGCTACACCTTC. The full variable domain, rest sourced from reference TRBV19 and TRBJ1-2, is DGGITQSPKYLFRKEGQNVTLSCEQNLNHDAMYWYRQDPGQGLRLIYYSQIVNDFQKGDIAEGYSVSREKKESFPLTVTSAQKNPTAFYLCASSRSSGTAYGYTFGSGTRLTVV.

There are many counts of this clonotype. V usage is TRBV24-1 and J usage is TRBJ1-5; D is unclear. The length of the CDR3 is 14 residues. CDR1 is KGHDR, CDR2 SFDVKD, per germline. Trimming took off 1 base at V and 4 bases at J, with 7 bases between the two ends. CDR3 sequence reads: CATSDFFQNQPQHF. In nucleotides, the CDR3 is TGTGCCACCAGTGATTTCTTTCAGAATCAGCCCCAGCATTTT.

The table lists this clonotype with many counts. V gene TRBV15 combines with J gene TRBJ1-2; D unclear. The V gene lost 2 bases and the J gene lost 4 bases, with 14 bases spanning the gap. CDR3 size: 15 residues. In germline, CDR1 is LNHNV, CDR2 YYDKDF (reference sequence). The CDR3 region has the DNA TGTGCCACCAGCAGACGACCGGTTTCGGCCTATGGCTACACCTTC. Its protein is CATSRRPVSAYGYTF.

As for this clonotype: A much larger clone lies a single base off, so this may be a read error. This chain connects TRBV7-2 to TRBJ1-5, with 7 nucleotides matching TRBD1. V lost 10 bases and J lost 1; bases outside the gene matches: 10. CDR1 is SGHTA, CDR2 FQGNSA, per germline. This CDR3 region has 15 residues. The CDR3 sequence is CANIGHRGSNQPQHF. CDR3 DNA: TGTGCCAACATCGGTCACAGGGGAAGCAATCAGCCCCAGCATTTT.

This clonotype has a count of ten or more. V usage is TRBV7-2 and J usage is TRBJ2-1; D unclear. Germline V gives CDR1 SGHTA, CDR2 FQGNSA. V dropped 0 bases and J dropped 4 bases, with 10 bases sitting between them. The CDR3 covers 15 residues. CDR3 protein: CASSLAFLEYNEQFF. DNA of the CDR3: TGTGCCAGCAGCTTAGCGTTTCTGGAATACAATGAGCAGTTCTTC.

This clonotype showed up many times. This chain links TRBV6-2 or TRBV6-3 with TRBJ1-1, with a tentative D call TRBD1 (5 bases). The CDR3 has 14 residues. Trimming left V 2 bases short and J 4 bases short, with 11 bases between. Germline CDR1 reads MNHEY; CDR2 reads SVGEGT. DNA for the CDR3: TGTGCCAGCAGTTACGGGGGTTCTCTCACTGAAGCTTTCTTT. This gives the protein CASSYGGSLTEAFF.

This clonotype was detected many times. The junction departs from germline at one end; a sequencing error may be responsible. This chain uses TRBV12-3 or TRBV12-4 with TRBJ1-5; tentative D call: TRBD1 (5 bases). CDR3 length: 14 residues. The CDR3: CASSSPRQRQLQHF. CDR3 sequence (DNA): TGTGCCAGCAGTTCCCCCAGACAGCGACAGCTCCAGCATTTT.

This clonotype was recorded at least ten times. The CDR3: CASSLGNSGTQYF. CDR3 nucleotides: TGTGCCAGCAGCTTAGGGAATTCAGGGACCCAGTACTTC. The gene calls are TRBV7-3 and TRBJ2-5; D is unclear. V was trimmed by 2 bases and J by 7 bases, leaving 11 bases between them. Per the germline V gene, CDR1 is SGHTA and CDR2 is FQGTGA. The CDR3 is made up of 13 amino acids.

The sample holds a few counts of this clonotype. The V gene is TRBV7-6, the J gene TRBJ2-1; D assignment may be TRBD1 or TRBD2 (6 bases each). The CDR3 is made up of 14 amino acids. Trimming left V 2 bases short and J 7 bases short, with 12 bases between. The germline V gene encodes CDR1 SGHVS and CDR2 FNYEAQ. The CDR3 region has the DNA TGTGCCAGCAGCTTAAACAGGGCGGGAAATGAGCAGTTCTTC. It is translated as CASSLNRAGNEQFF.

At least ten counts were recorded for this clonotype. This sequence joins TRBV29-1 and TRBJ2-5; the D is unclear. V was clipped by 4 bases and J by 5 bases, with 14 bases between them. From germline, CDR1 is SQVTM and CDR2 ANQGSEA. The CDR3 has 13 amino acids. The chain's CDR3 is CSVVGRAAETQYF. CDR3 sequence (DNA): TGCAGCGTTGTAGGTCGGGCAGCGGAGACCCAGTACTTC.

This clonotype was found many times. The CDR3: CAWSVDRQAAYGYTF. The CDR3 bases are TGTGCCTGGAGTGTAGATCGCCAGGCCGCGTATGGCTACACCTTC. This chain links TRBV30 with TRBJ1-2; D unclear. The CDR3 is 15 residues long. CDR1 is GTSNPN and CDR2 is SVGIG in the germline V gene (reference sequence). With 0 bases removed from V and 5 bases from J, the gap between germline ends came to 16 bases.

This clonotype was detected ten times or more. CDR3 in DNA: TGTGCCATCCCTGGGGACCAAGAGACCCAGTACTTC. Its protein is CAIPGDQETQYF. The chain links TRBV2 to TRBJ2-5; D call uncertain. This CDR3 contains 12 residues. The V end lost 10 bases, the J end lost 0 bases, and 9 bases lay between the germline ends. CDR1 is SNHLY, CDR2 FYNNEI, per germline.

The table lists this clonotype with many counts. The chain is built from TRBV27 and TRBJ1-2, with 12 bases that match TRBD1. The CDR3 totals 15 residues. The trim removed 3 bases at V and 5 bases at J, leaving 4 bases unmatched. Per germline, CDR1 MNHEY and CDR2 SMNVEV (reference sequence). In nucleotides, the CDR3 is TGTGCCAGCAGTTTGTTGGGACAGGGGGCTTATGGCTACACCTTC. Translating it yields CASSLLGQGAYGYTF.

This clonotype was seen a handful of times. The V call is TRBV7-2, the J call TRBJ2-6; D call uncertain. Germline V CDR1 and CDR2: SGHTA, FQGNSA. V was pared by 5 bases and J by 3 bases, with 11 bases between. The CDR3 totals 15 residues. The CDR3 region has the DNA TGTGCCAGCAGCCGAGAGACGTATGGGGCCAACGTCCTGACTTTC. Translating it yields CASSRETYGANVLTF.

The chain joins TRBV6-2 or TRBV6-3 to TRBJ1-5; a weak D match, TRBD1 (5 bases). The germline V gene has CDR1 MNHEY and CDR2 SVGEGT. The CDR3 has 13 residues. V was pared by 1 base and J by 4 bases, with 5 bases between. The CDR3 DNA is TGTGCCAGCAGTTACTACAGGAATCAGCCCCAGCATTTT. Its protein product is CASSYYRNQPQHF.